This paragraph covers one TCR beta chain sequence. Its target is unknown. Germline assignment: CDR1 LNHDA and CDR2 SQIVND (reference sequence). V was cut by 7 bases and J by 1 base, with 4 bases left in between. The CDR3 has 11 amino acids. The data originate from a study of cytomegalovirus exposure and HLA in healthy donors. Study results and caveats: Highly shared sequence variants in one cluster were likely a sequencing artifact. Productive rates of about 87% or about 30% were seen for most TCR beta V segments in an earlier analysis.

Each donor was nominally healthy when sampled (though unrecorded immune exposures were likely). The PCR made use of 60 Vbeta and 13 Jbeta primers. Measured with immunoSEQ multiplex PCR; TCRdb has only the in-frame clones, and not every one. The sample data list approximately 110,000 clones. V usage is TRBV19 and J usage is TRBJ1-1; D gene ambiguous. The sequenced sample was PBMCs. The clonotype comes from a man aged 18 to 30 in good health and CMV-seronegative. The CDR3 loop is CASIGNTEAFF. The DNA of the CDR3 is TGTGCCAGTATCGGGAACACTGAAGCTTTCTTT.